These 25 T cell receptor beta chains share one sample of origin, sequenced in a study of shared clonotypes between healthy human individuals. The assay was immunoSEQ multiplex PCR, and TCRdb's table has in-frame clones only and misses some. The table includes roughly 650,000 clones, around 97% detected once. Sequencing input: naive CD4+ T cells sorted from blood. Subset denoted: CD45RA+ positively selected. These receptors were taken from a woman aged 25 to 39 in good health.

The chain combines TRBV10-3 with TRBJ1-5, with unresolved D. V was clipped by 8 bases and J by 0 bases, with 8 bases between them. CDR1 ENHRY and CDR2 SYGVKD come from the germline V gene. The CDR3 runs 13 residues. CDR3 residues: CAIGRTSNQPQHF. As DNA, the CDR3 is TGTGCCATCGGGAGGACTAGCAATCAGCCCCAGCATTTT.

The genes are TRBV10-3 and TRBJ1-4; possibly TRBD1 for D (5 bases). Per germline, CDR1 ENHRY and CDR2 SYGVKD. The CDR3 is 13 residues long. V lost 6 bases, J lost 10 bases, and 15 bases lay in between. CDR3 in DNA: TGTGCCATCAGGGCGAGGGACTTGGCAAAACTGTTTTTT. Translated: CAIRARDLAKLFF.

V and J are TRBV14 and TRBJ2-7; no clear D gene. Germline lookup yields CDR1 SGHDN and CDR2 FVKESK. The CDR3 has 13 residues. Trimming left V 0 bases short and J 8 bases short, with 11 bases between. The CDR3 sequence: CASSQDWVGKQYF. CDR3 bases: TGTGCCAGCAGCCAAGACTGGGTGGGGAAGCAGTACTTC.

The gene calls are TRBV6-6 and TRBJ2-7; D may be TRBD1 (5 bases). The CDR3 is 13 residues long. In germline, CDR1 is MNHNY, CDR2 SVGAGI (reference sequence). Trimming stripped 5 bases from V and 3 bases from J, with 11 bases between. CDR3 region: CASSKGVFYEQYF. The CDR3 nucleotides read TGTGCCAGCAGTAAAGGGGTATTCTACGAGCAGTACTTC.

The V call is TRBV27, the J call TRBJ2-3, with a weak D call TRBD2 (6 bases). Trimming removed 5 bases at V and 1 base at J, with 13 bases between. CDR1 and CDR2 (germline): MNHEY, SMNVEV (reference sequence). The length of the CDR3 is 15 residues. Here the CDR3 reads CASSDPGLGTDTQYF. Here the CDR3 DNA reads TGTGCCAGCAGTGATCCGGGACTGGGCACAGATACGCAGTATTTT.

The CDR3: CASGVSGATDTQYF. In DNA, the CDR3 is TGCGCCAGCGGAGTATCGGGAGCCACAGATACGCAGTATTTT. The chain recombines TRBV5-1 with TRBJ2-3; tentative D call: TRBD2 (6 bases). From germline, CDR1 is SGHRS and CDR2 YFSETQ. Trimming removed 7 bases from V and 2 bases from J, with 14 bases in between. There are 14 residues in the CDR3.

The V gene is TRBV7-2, the J gene TRBJ2-2, with 8 bases aligning to TRBD1. Per the germline V gene, CDR1 is SGHTA and CDR2 is FQGNSA. The CDR3 covers 17 residues. With V trimmed by 4 bases and J by 7 bases, 14 bases remained unmatched. The CDR3 DNA reads as TGTGCCAGCAGCTCGAGCGACAGGGGCGATATTGTCGGGGAGCTGTTTTTT. Translated: CASSSSDRGDIVGELFF.

The J gene is TRBJ2-5, the V gene TRBV5-1; TRBD2 matches 10 bases. CDR3 length: 17 amino acids. V lost 8 bases to trimming and J lost 1 base; unmatched junction nucleotides: 14. CDR1 is SGHRS, CDR2 YFSETQ, per germline. The CDR3 loop reads CASTTISGRPPQETQYF. CDR3 nucleotide sequence: TGCGCCAGTACGACTATTAGCGGGAGGCCACCCCAAGAGACCCAGTACTTC.

The V and J genes are TRBV27 and TRBJ2-7, with D tentatively TRBD1 (6 bases). CDR3 length: 14 amino acids. Germline values: CDR1 MNHEY, CDR2 SMNVEV (reference sequence). Deletions cut 5 bases from V and 6 bases from J, with 17 bases between. In DNA, the CDR3 is TGTGCCAGCAGTATGGGGGCGAAGAAGGGCGAGCAGTACTTC. Encoded protein: CASSMGAKKGEQYF.

The chain couples TRBV5-5 to TRBJ2-5; D ambiguous. From germline, CDR1 is SGHKS and CDR2 YYEKEE (reference sequence). The CDR3 spans 14 residues. The V end was cut by 4 bases, the J end by 3 bases, with 13 bases between. The CDR3 loop reads CASSRPPGEETQYF. In DNA form, the CDR3 reads TGTGCCAGCAGCCGTCCCCCGGGTGAAGAGACCCAGTACTTC.

The chain links TRBV25-1 to TRBJ2-5; tentatively, D is TRBD1 or TRBD2 (5 bases each). The CDR3 is 11 residues long. V dropped 4 bases and J dropped 7 bases, with 7 bases sitting between them. Germline loops: CDR1 MGHDK, CDR2 SYGVNS. The CDR3 reads CASSAGTTQYF. In DNA, the CDR3 is TGTGCCAGCAGTGCAGGGACGACCCAGTACTTC.

The CDR3 nucleotides read TGTGCCAGTAGTCCCCTAGCGCTCTCCTACGAGCAGTACTTC. It specifies CASSPLALSYEQYF. V is TRBV19 and J is TRBJ2-7; TRBD2 might be the D (6 bases). CDR1 and CDR2 from the germline V gene are LNHDA and SQIVND (reference sequence). Between the trimmed V and J ends, which lost 5 bases and 0 bases, there was a span of 11 bases. The CDR3 has 14 residues.

The chain couples TRBV13 to TRBJ2-7, with D possibly TRBD2 on 5 matching bases. This CDR3 region has 16 residues. V lost 5 bases and J 2 bases, leaving 19 bases between the germline ends. Per the germline V gene, CDR1 is PRHDT and CDR2 is FYEKMQ (reference sequence). CDR3 protein: CASSPMDEGDPYEQYF. CDR3 DNA sequence: TGTGCCAGCAGCCCGATGGATGAGGGCGATCCCTACGAGCAGTACTTC. Using reference TRBV13 and TRBJ2-7 for the parts outside the CDR3, the full variable domain is AAGVIQSPRHLIKEKRETATLKCYPIPRHDTVYWYQQGPGQDPQFLISFYEKMQSDKGSIPDRFSAQQFSDYHSELNMSSLELGDSALYFCASSPMDEGDPYEQYFGPGTRLTVT.

The gene calls are TRBV5-4 and TRBJ2-7; a possible D gene is TRBD2 (5 bases). This CDR3 region has 14 residues. CDR1 and CDR2 from the germline V gene are SGHNT and YYREEE (reference sequence). V shed 0 bases and J shed 3 bases, with 10 bases lying between them. CDR3 protein: CASSLELTNYEQYF. CDR3 nucleotides: TGTGCCAGCAGCTTGGAACTGACTAACTACGAGCAGTACTTC.

The chain links TRBV15 to TRBJ2-7; 11 bases align to TRBD2. Germline V CDR1 and CDR2: LNHNV, YYDKDF (reference sequence). The CDR3 runs 16 residues. Germline trimming cut 2 bases from V and 3 bases from J; bases unmatched to any gene: 6. CDR3 DNA sequence: TGTGCCACCAGCAGAAGACTAGCGGGGTCGAGCTACGAGCAGTACTTC. Its translation is CATSRRLAGSSYEQYF.

This clone was recorded only once. V usage is TRBV5-1 and J usage is TRBJ2-7; 15 nucleotides match TRBD2. Germline CDR1 SGHRS, CDR2 YFSETQ. The V gene end was trimmed by 4 bases and the J gene end by 1 base; junction bases not matched to a gene: 12. CDR3 length: 19 residues. The CDR3 bases are TGCGCCAGCAGCGAGACAGGGGGCGGACTAGCGGGAGGGTCCTACGAGCAGTACTTC. Protein sequence: CASSETGGGLAGGSYEQYF.

The V gene is TRBV29-1, the J gene TRBJ2-3; D ambiguous. This CDR3 is 12 amino acids long. The germline V gene encodes CDR1 SQVTM and CDR2 ANQGSEA. V was trimmed by 7 bases and J by 0 bases, leaving 8 bases between them. CDR3 region: CSGVTSTDTQYF. The CDR3 nucleotides read TGCAGCGGAGTAACTAGCACAGATACGCAGTATTTT.

This clone has just one count. The chain has TRBV29-1 and TRBJ1-1; D is unresolved. V lost 8 bases and J 3 bases, leaving 10 bases between the germline ends. The CDR3 is made up of 11 amino acids. CDR1 is SQVTM, CDR2 ANQGSEA, per germline. The CDR3 nucleotides read TGCAGCTCCGTCGGGGACACTGAAGCTTTCTTT. Encoded protein: CSSVGDTEAFF.

This clone showed up just once. The CDR3 region is CASSSEGGFALYTEAFF. The CDR3 region has the DNA TGTGCCAGCAGCTCGGAAGGGGGGTTCGCGCTGTACACTGAAGCTTTCTTT. V gene TRBV7-9 combines with J gene TRBJ1-1; possible D gene TRBD1, 6 bases. CDR3 size: 17 residues. From germline, CDR1 is SEHNR and CDR2 FQNEAQ (reference sequence). The ends were cut back, 4 bases at V and 3 bases at J, with 21 bases in the middle.

This sequence joins TRBV19 and TRBJ1-1, with D possibly being TRBD1 (5 bases). V lost 3 bases to trimming and J lost 7 bases, with 12 bases between them. The CDR3 has 13 residues. CDR1 LNHDA and CDR2 SQIVND come from the germline V gene (reference sequence). In nucleotides, the CDR3 is TGTGCCAGTAGTATTTCGGGGGACCATGAAGCTTTCTTT. Translation: CASSISGDHEAFF.

This chain uses TRBV7-9 with TRBJ2-3; D is ambiguous. This CDR3 comprises 16 residues. In germline, CDR1 is SEHNR, CDR2 FQNEAQ (reference sequence). V was clipped by 3 bases and J by 0 bases, with 13 bases between them. CDR3: CASSFDSGSSTDTQYF. The CDR3 nucleotides read TGTGCCAGCAGCTTCGATTCCGGCTCTAGCACAGATACGCAGTATTTT. Together with reference TRBV7-9 and TRBJ2-3, the CDR3 gives the full variable domain: DTGVSQNPRHKITKRGQNVTFRCDPISEHNRLYWYRQTLGQGPEFLTYFQNEAQLEKSRLLSDRFSAERPKGSFSTLEIQRTEQGDSAMYLCASSFDSGSSTDTQYFGPGTRLTVL.

The chain recombines TRBV5-1 with TRBJ2-5, with a weak D call TRBD2 (5 bases). The CDR3 loop spans 14 amino acids. Germline loops: CDR1 SGHRS, CDR2 YFSETQ. The germline V and J ends were trimmed by 4 bases and 8 bases, with 18 bases remaining between them. The CDR3 DNA follows: TGCGCCAGCAGCGCCGGAGGCCCCTTCGATACCCAGTACTTC. It encodes CASSAGGPFDTQYF.

The J gene is TRBJ2-7, the V gene TRBV19, with D possibly being TRBD1 or TRBD2 (6 bases each). V lost 2 bases and J lost 2, with 13 bases in between. The CDR3 length is 15 residues. The germline V gene has CDR1 LNHDA and CDR2 SQIVND (reference sequence). In DNA, the CDR3 is TGTGCCAGTAGTATATACGAGGGGGAGGCCTACGAGCAGTACTTC. Amino acid sequence: CASSIYEGEAYEQYF.

The chain employs TRBV7-3 and TRBJ2-1, with a tentative D call TRBD2 (6 bases). Looked up from germline, CDR1 is SGHTA and CDR2 is FQGTGA. V lost 4 bases to trimming and J lost 6 bases, with 19 bases between them. This CDR3 has 16 amino acids. The CDR3 DNA reads TGTGCCAGCAGCTATACGGGACTCGGGATGGGCAATGAGCAGTTCTTC. Protein sequence: CASSYTGLGMGNEQFF.

The genes are TRBV4-1 and TRBJ1-4; tentative D call: TRBD1 (6 bases). Per germline, CDR1 MGHRA and CDR2 YSYEKL. This CDR3 contains 16 residues. V lost 7 bases to trimming and J lost 0 bases, with 15 bases between them. Here the CDR3 DNA reads TGCGCCAGCAACCGCGGGACATCAGCAACTAATGAAAAACTGTTTTTT. This sequence encodes CASNRGTSATNEKLFF.